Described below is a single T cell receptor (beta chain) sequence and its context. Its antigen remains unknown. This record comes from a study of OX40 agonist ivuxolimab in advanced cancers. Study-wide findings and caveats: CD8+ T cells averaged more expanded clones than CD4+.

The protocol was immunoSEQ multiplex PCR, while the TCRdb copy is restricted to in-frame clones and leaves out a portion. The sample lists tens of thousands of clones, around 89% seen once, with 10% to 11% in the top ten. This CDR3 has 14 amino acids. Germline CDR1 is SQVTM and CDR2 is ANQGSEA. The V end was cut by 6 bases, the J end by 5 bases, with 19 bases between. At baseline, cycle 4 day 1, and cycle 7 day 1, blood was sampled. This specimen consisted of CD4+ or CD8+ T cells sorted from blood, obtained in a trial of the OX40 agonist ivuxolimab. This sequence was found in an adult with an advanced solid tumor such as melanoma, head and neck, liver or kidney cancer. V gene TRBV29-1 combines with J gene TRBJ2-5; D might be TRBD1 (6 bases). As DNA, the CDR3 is TGCAGCGTGGTGGACAGAATGGGAATGGAGACCCAGTACTTC. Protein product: CSVVDRMGMETQYF.